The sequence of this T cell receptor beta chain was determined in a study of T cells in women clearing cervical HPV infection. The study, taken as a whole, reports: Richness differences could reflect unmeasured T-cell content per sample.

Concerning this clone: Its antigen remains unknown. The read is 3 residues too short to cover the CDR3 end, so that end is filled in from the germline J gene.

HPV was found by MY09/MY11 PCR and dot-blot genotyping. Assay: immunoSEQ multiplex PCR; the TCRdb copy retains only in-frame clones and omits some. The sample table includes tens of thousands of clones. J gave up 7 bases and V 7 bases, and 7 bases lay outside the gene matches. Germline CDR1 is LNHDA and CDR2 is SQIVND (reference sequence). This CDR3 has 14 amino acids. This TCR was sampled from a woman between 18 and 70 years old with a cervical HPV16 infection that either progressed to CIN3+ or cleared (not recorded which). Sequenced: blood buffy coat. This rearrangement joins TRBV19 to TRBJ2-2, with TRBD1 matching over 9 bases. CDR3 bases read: TGTGCCAGTATTAGGGACAGGGTAGGCGGGGAG. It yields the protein CASIRDRVGGE. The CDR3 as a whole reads CASIRDRVGGELFF.